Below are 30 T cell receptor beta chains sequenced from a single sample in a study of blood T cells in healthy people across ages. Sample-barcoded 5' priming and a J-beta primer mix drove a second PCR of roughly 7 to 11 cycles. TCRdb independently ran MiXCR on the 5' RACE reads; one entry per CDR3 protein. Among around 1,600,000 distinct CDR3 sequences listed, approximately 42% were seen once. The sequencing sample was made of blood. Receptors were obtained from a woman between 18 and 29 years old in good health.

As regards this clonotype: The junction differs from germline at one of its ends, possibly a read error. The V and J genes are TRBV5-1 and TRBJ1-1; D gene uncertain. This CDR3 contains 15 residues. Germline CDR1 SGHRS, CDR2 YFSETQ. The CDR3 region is CTSSLAGLMNTEAFF. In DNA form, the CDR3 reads TGCACCAGCAGCTTGGCCGGCCTCATGAACACTGAAGCTTTCTTT. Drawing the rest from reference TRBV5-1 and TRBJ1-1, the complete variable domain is KAGVTQTPRYLIKTRGQQVTLSCSPISGHRSVSWYQQTPGQGLQFLFEYFSETQRNKGNFPGRFSGRQFSNSRSEMNVSTLELGDSALYLCTSSLAGLMNTEAFFGQGTRLTVV.

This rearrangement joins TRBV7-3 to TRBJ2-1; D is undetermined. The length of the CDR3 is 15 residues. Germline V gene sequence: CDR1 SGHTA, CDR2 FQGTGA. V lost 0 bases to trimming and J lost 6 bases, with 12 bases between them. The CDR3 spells CASSLTRRASNEQFF. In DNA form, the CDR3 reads TGTGCCAGCAGCTTAACGAGACGGGCGAGCAATGAGCAGTTCTTC.

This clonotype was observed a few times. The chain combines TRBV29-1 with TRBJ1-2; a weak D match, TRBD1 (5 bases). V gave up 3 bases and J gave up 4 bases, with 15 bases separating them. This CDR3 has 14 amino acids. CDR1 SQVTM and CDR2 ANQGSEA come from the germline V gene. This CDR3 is CSVDDSGSFYGYTF. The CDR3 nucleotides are TGCAGCGTTGACGACAGCGGGAGTTTCTATGGCTACACCTTC.

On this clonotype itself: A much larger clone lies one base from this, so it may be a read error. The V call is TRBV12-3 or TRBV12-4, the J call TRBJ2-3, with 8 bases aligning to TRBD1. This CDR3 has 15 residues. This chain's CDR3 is CASSSRTGSTDTRYF. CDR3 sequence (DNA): TGTGCCAGCAGTTCCCGGACAGGGAGCACAGATACGCGGTATTTT.

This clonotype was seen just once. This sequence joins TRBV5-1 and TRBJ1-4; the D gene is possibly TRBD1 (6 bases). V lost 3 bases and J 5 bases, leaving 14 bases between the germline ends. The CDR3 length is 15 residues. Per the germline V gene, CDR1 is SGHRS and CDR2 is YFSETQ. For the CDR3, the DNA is TGCGCCAGCAGCTCAGGCCCCCAGGGGAATGAAAAACTGTTTTTT. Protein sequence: CASSSGPQGNEKLFF.

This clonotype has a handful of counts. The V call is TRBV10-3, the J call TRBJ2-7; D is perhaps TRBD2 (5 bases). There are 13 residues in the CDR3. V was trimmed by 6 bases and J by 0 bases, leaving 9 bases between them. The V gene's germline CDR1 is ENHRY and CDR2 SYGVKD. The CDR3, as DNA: TGTGCCATCAGCGGGAAAGACTCCTACGAGCAGTACTTC. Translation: CAISGKDSYEQYF.

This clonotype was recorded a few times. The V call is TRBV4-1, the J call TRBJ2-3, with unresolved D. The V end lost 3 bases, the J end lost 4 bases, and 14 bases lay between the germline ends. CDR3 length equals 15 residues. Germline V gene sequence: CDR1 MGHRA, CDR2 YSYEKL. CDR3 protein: CASSHSPPGADTQYF. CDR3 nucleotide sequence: TGCGCCAGCAGCCACTCACCTCCCGGAGCAGATACGCAGTATTTT.

The CDR3 spells CSARDYGDPLPYNEQFF. CDR3 coding DNA: TGCAGTGCTAGAGATTATGGTGATCCTCTCCCGTACAATGAGCAGTTCTTC. This chain joins TRBV20-1 and TRBJ2-1; D not certain. This CDR3 contains 17 residues. Trimming left V 0 bases short and J 4 bases short, with 19 bases between. Germline values: CDR1 DFQATT, CDR2 SNEGSKA (reference sequence).

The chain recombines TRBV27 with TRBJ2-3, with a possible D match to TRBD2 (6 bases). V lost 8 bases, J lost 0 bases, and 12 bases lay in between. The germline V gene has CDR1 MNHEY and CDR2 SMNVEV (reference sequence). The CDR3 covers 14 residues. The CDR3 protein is CASGWGDSTDTQYF. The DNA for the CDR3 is TGTGCCAGCGGTTGGGGGGATAGCACAGATACGCAGTATTTT.

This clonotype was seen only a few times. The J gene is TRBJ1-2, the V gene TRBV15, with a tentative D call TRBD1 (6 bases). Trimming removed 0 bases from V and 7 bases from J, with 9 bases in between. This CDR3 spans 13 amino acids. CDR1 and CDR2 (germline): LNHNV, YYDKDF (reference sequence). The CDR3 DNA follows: TGTGCCACCAGCAGAGAGGGGGCTACTGGCTACACCTTC. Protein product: CATSREGATGYTF.

The CDR3 sequence is CASNRQGVHTEAFF. The CDR3 DNA reads as TGTGCCAGCAACCGACAGGGGGTGCACACTGAAGCTTTCTTT. V usage is TRBV7-9 and J usage is TRBJ1-1; 9 nucleotides line up with TRBD1. The CDR3 contains 14 residues. Germline V gene sequence: CDR1 SEHNR, CDR2 FQNEAQ (reference sequence). J lost 3 bases, V lost 7 bases, and 6 bases had no gene match. Based on the CDR3 plus reference TRBV7-9 and TRBJ1-1, the full variable domain is DTGVSQNPRHKITKRGQNVTFRCDPISEHNRLYWYRQTLGQGPEFLTYFQNEAQLEKSRLLSDRFSAERPKGSFSTLEIQRTEQGDSAMYLCASNRQGVHTEAFFGQGTRLTVV.

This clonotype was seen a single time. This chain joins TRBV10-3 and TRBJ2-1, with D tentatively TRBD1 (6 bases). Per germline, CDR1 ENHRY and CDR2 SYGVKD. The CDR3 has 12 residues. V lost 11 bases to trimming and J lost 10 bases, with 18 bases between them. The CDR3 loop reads CAVQGSGNEQFF. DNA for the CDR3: TGTGCCGTACAGGGCTCTGGTAACGAGCAGTTCTTC.

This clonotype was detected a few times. The CDR3 spells CASSFGPINEQFF. CDR3 sequence (DNA): TGTGCCAGCAGTTTCGGTCCAATCAATGAGCAGTTCTTC. This chain uses TRBV27 with TRBJ2-1; D gene uncertain. This CDR3 is 13 amino acids long. Trimming removed 3 bases at V and 6 bases at J, with 9 bases between. Germline values: CDR1 MNHEY, CDR2 SMNVEV (reference sequence).

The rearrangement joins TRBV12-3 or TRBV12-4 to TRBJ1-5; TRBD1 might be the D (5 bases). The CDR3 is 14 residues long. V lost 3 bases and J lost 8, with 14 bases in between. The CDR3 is CASSLVRGFEPQHF. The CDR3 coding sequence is TGTGCCAGCAGTTTGGTGAGGGGATTTGAGCCCCAGCATTTT.

Written as DNA, the CDR3 is TGTGCTAGTGGATATACAGCGGGATACGAGCAGTACTTC. Amino acids: CASGYTAGYEQYF. The V and J genes are TRBV12-5 and TRBJ2-7; 7 positions agree with TRBD2. The CDR3 extends over 13 amino acids. Germline V lookup: CDR1 LGHNT, CDR2 FRNRAP. The V segment lost 6 bases and the J segment 4 bases; nucleotides outside the gene matches: 6.

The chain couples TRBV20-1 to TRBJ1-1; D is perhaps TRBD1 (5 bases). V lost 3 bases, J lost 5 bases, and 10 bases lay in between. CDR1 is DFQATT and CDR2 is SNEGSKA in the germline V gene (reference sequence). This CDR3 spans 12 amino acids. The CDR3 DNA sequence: TGCAGTGCTAGCATGGGGGTAACTGAAGCTTTCTTT. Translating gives CSASMGVTEAFF.

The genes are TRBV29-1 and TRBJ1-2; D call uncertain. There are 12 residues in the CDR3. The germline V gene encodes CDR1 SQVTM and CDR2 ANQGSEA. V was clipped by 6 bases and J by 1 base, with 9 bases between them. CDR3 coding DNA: TGCAGCGTCACCGAGGGTAACTATGGCTACACCTTC. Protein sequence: CSVTEGNYGYTF. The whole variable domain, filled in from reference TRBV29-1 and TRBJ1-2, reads SAVISQKPSRDICQRGTSLTIQCQVDSQVTMMFWYRQQPGQSLTLIATANQGSEATYESGFVIDKFPISRPNLTFSTLTVSNMSPEDSSIYLCSVTEGNYGYTFGSGTRLTVV.

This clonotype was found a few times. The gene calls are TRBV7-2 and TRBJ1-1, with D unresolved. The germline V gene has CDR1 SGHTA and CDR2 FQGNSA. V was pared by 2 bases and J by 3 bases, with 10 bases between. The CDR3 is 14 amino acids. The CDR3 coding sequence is TGTGCCAGCAGCTTATCTATTGGAGACACTGAAGCTTTCTTT. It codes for CASSLSIGDTEAFF.

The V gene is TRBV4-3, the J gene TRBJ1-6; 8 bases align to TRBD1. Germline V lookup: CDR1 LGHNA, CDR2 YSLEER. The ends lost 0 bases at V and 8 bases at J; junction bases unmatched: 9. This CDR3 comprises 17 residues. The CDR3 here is CASSQEPRTGWDSPLHF. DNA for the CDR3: TGCGCCAGCAGCCAAGAACCCAGGACAGGGTGGGATTCACCCCTCCACTTT.

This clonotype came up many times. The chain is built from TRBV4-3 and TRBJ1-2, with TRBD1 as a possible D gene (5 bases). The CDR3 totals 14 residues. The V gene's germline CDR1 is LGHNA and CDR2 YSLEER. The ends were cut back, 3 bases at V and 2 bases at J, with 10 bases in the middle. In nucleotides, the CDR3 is TGCGCCAGCAGCCATGGGACGGGGAACTATGGCTACACCTTC. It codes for CASSHGTGNYGYTF.

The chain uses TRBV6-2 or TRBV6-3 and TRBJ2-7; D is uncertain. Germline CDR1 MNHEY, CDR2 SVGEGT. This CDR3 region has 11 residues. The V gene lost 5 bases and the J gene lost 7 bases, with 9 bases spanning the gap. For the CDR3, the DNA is TGTGCCAGCAGTAGGCTTGCTGAGCAGTACTTC. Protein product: CASSRLAEQYF.

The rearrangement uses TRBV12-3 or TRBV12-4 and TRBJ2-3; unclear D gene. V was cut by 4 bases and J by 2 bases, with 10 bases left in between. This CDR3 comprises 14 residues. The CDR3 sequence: CASSSQGPTDTQYF. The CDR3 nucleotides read TGTGCCAGCAGTTCCCAAGGCCCCACAGATACGCAGTATTTT.

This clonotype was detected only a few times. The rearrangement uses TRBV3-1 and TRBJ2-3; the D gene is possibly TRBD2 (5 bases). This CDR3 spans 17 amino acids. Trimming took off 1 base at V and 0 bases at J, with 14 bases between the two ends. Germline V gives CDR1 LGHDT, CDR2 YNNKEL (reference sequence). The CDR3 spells CASSQGESGASTDTQYF. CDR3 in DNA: TGTGCCAGCAGCCAAGGCGAAAGCGGAGCTAGCACAGATACGCAGTATTTT.

CDR3 sequence reads: CASSPGHENTEAFF. The CDR3 nucleotides read TGCGCCAGCAGCCCGGGACACGAGAACACTGAAGCTTTCTTT. The gene calls are TRBV5-1 and TRBJ1-1, with D possibly being TRBD1 (6 bases). The CDR3 runs 14 residues. Trimming took 4 bases from V and 1 from J, leaving 11 bases between them. The V gene's germline CDR1 is SGHRS and CDR2 YFSETQ.

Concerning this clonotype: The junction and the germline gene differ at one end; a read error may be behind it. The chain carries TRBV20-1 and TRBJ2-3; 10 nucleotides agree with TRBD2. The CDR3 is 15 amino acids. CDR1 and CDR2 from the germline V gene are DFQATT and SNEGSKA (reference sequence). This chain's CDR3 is CSATTRTSGTDTRYF. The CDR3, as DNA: TGCAGTGCAACTACTCGGACTAGCGGCACAGATACGCGGTATTTT.

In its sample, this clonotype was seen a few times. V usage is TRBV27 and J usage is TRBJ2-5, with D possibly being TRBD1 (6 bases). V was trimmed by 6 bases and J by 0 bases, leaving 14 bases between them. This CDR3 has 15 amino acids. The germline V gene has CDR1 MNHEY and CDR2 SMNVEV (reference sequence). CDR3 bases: TGTGCCAGCAGCCCCGGACAGACATACCAAGAGACCCAGTACTTC. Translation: CASSPGQTYQETQYF.

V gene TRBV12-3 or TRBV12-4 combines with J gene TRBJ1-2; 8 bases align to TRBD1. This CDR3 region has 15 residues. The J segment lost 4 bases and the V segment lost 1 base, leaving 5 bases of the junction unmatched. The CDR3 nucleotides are TGTGCCAGCAGTTTAGGGGGACAGGCTCTCTATGGCTACACCTTC. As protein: CASSLGGQALYGYTF.

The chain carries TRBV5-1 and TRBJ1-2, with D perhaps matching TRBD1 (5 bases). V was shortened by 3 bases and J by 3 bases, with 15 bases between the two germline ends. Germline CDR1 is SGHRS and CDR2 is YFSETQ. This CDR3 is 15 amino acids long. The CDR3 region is CASSYSSGRDYGYTF. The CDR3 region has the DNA TGCGCCAGCAGCTACAGTTCAGGGAGGGACTATGGCTACACCTTC. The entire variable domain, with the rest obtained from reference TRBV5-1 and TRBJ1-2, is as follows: KAGVTQTPRYLIKTRGQQVTLSCSPISGHRSVSWYQQTPGQGLQFLFEYFSETQRNKGNFPGRFSGRQFSNSRSEMNVSTLELGDSALYLCASSYSSGRDYGYTFGSGTRLTVV.

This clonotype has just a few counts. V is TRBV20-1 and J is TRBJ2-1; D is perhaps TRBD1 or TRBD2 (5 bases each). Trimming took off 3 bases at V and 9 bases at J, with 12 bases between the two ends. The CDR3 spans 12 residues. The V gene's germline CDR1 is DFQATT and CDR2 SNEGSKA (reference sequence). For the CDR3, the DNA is TGCAGTGCTAGCGCAGAGGGGACTGAGCAGTTCTTC. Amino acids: CSASAEGTEQFF.

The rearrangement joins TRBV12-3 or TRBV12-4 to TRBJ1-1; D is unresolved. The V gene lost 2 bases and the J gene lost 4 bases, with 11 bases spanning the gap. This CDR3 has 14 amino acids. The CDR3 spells CASSLSDYGTEAFF. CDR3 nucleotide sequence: TGTGCCAGCAGTTTATCGGACTACGGCACTGAAGCTTTCTTT.